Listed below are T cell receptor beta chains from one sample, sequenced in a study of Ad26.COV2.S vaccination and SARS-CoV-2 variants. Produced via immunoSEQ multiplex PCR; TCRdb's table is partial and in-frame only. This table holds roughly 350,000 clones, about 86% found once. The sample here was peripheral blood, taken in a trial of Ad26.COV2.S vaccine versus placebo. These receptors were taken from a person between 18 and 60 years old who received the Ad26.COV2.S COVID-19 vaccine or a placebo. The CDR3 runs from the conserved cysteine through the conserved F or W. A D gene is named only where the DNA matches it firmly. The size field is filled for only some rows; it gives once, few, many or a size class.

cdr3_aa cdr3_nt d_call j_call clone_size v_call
CASSLSRQGGNEQFF TGTGCCAGCAGTTTATCGCGACAGGGCGGCAATGAGCAGTTCTTC TRBD1 TRBJ2-1 once TRBV27
CASSPPGQLNTEAFF TGCGCCAGCAGCCCCCCAGGACAGCTGAACACTGAAGCTTTCTTT - TRBJ1-1 - TRBV4-1
CASSPPRGLISRGNTIYF TGTGCCAGCTCACCACCCAGGGGGCTCATATCAAGAGGAAACACCATATATTTT TRBD1 TRBJ1-3 once TRBV18
CASSSRLAGEGETQYF TGTGCCAGCAGCTCGAGATTAGCGGGGGAGGGGGAGACCCAGTACTTC TRBD2 TRBJ2-5 - TRBV7-6
CASTRTSGNEQFF TGTGCCAGCACACGGACTAGCGGCAATGAGCAGTTCTTC TRBD2 TRBJ2-1 - TRBV6-6
CASSLAEGGYNEQFF TGCGCCAGCAGCTTAGCGGAGGGAGGATACAATGAGCAGTTCTTC - TRBJ2-1 - TRBV10-1
CASSLTTGSSYEQYF TGTGCCAGTAGTCTGACGACGGGGAGCTCCTACGAGCAGTACTTC - TRBJ2-7 - TRBV19
CASSTGLAGVHEQYF TGTGCCAGCAGCACGGGACTAGCGGGGGTCCACGAGCAGTACTTC TRBD2 TRBJ2-7 - TRBV7-2
CASSSAQGNTIYF TGTGCCAGCAGTTCAGCACAGGGAAACACCATATATTTT - TRBJ1-3 - TRBV28
CASSLAPTGVDEQFF TGCGCCAGCAGCTTGGCCCCGACAGGGGTGGATGAGCAGTTCTTC TRBD1 TRBJ2-1 few TRBV5-1
CASRATGQGLEAFF TGTGCCAGCAGGGCCACGGGACAGGGTCTAGAAGCTTTCTTT TRBD1 TRBJ1-1 - TRBV27
CASSKAGHATEAFF TGTGCCAGTAGTAAAGCGGGGCATGCCACTGAAGCTTTCTTT - TRBJ1-1 - TRBV19
CATHITPHGMANTGELFF TGTGCCACCCACATCACCCCTCACGGAATGGCGAACACCGGGGAGCTGTTTTTT - TRBJ2-2 once TRBV19
CASSQDPGQGTLTNEKLFF TGCGCCAGCAGCCAAGATCCGGGACAGGGGACGCTAACTAATGAAAAACTGTTTTTT TRBD1 TRBJ1-4 - TRBV4-3
CASSQNSQAFTEAFF TGTGCCAGCAGCCAGAACAGCCAAGCTTTCACTGAAGCTTTCTTT - TRBJ1-1 - TRBV3-1/TRBV3-2
CASRRLAGAFTDTQYF TGTGCCAGCAGGCGACTAGCGGGGGCCTTCACAGATACGCAGTATTTT TRBD2 TRBJ2-3 - TRBV11-2
CATYDPRERNEQFF TGTGCCACCTACGACCCCCGGGAACGGAATGAGCAGTTCTTC - TRBJ2-1 once TRBV10-3
CASSSAEDRGLLFYGYTF TGTGCCAGCAGTTCCGCCGAGGACAGGGGGCTCCTCTTCTATGGCTACACCTTC TRBD1 TRBJ1-2 - TRBV27
CASRSPDGYNEQFF TGTGCCAGCAGGTCCCCTGACGGCTACAATGAGCAGTTCTTC - TRBJ2-1 - TRBV7-2
CASSYKGTQLVYTEAFF TGTGCCAGCAGCTATAAAGGGACCCAGTTAGTGTACACTGAAGCTTTCTTT - TRBJ1-1 - TRBV5-6
CASSPGTDNEKLFF TGTGCCAGCAGCCCCGGGACAGATAATGAAAAACTGTTTTTT TRBD1 TRBJ1-4 - TRBV7-9
CASSFVPLATQGGDSPLHF TGTGCCAGCAGTTTTGTCCCCCTCGCGACGCAGGGTGGGGATTCACCCCTCCACTTT - TRBJ1-6 - TRBV27
CASSFAGGEETQYF TGCGCCAGCAGCTTCGCAGGGGGCGAGGAGACCCAGTACTTC TRBD1 TRBJ2-5 - TRBV5-1
CASSRDKAFF TGTGCCAGCAGCCGCGACAAAGCTTTCTTT - TRBJ1-1 - TRBV5-8
CASSLFGEQYF TGTGCCAGCAGTTTATTTGGCGAGCAGTACTTC - TRBJ2-7 - TRBV28
CAPVVGPSNTGELFF TGTGCCCCGGTTGTTGGGCCGTCAAACACCGGGGAGCTGTTTTTT - TRBJ2-2 - TRBV7-9
CASSFGLAAYNEQFF TGTGCCAGCAGCTTTGGCCTAGCGGCGTACAATGAGCAGTTCTTC TRBD2 TRBJ2-1 - TRBV7-8
CASSSGYEQYF TGCGCCAGCAGTAGCGGGTACGAGCAGTACTTC TRBD2 TRBJ2-7 once TRBV4-1
CASSLGQVGAAETQYF TGTGCCAGCAGCTTGGGGCAGGTGGGGGCGGCTGAGACCCAGTACTTC - TRBJ2-5 - TRBV5-8
CASSQDGLAVSTDTQYF TGTGCCAGCAGCCAAGATGGTCTAGCGGTTAGCACAGATACGCAGTATTTT TRBD2 TRBJ2-3 - TRBV3-1/TRBV3-2
CASKRVVTGLADTQYF TGTGCCAGCAAAAGGGTGGTGACAGGGCTAGCAGATACGCAGTATTTT TRBD1 TRBJ2-3 - TRBV5-4
CAWSFLRDRLSNQPQHF TGTGCCTGGAGTTTTCTGAGGGACAGGTTGAGCAATCAGCCCCAGCATTTT TRBD1 TRBJ1-5 - TRBV30
CASSGYNEQFF TGTGCCAGCAGTGGCTACAATGAGCAGTTCTTC - TRBJ2-1 - TRBV12-3/TRBV12-4
CASSPRSSGAETQYF TGTGCCAGCAGCCCCCGGTCTAGCGGAGCAGAGACCCAGTACTTC TRBD2 TRBJ2-5 - TRBV7-2
CASSLLQVFTDTQYF TGTGCCAGCAGTTTATTACAGGTTTTCACAGATACGCAGTATTTT - TRBJ2-3 - TRBV28
CASSPLLLDTQYF TGTGCCAGCAGCCCCTTACTGCTGGATACGCAGTATTTT - TRBJ2-3 - TRBV12-3/TRBV12-4
CASSPTEYYGYTF TGTGCCAGCAGTCCGACAGAATACTATGGCTACACCTTC - TRBJ1-2 - TRBV28
CASSPGALDGYTF TGTGCCAGCAGCCCGGGGGCGCTGGATGGCTACACCTTC - TRBJ1-2 - TRBV27
CASSEARQMNTEAFF TGTGCCAGCAGTGAAGCAAGACAGATGAACACTGAAGCTTTCTTT - TRBJ1-1 - TRBV2
CASSPTGGDSPLHF TGTGCCAGCTCACCAACAGGGGGCGATTCACCCCTCCACTTT TRBD1 TRBJ1-6 many TRBV18
CASSPRPDRESPLHF TGTGCCAGCTCACCACGGCCGGACAGGGAATCACCCCTCCACTTT TRBD1 TRBJ1-6 - TRBV18
CASSEAPTRTDTQYF TGTGCCAGCAGTGAAGCCCCCACACGCACAGATACGCAGTATTTT - TRBJ2-3 - TRBV6-1
CASNNPTGLSYEQYF TGTGCCAGCAACAACCCGACAGGACTCTCCTACGAGCAGTACTTC - TRBJ2-7 - TRBV28
CATSRNRDNQYNEQFF TGTGCCACCTCCCGCAACCGGGACAACCAATACAATGAGCAGTTCTTC - TRBJ2-1 - TRBV24-1
CASRDRFLGELFF TGTGCCAGCCGGGACAGATTTCTCGGGGAGCTGTTTTTT TRBD1 TRBJ2-2 - TRBV6-5
CASSQRLANTGELFF TGTGCCAGCAGCCAACGGTTGGCGAACACCGGGGAGCTGTTTTTT - TRBJ2-2 few TRBV3-1/TRBV3-2
CASSLRQNTEAFF TGTGCCAGCAGCCTAAGACAGAACACTGAAGCTTTCTTT - TRBJ1-1 - TRBV11-2
CASSLKVQETQYF TGTGCCAGCAGCTTGAAGGTCCAAGAGACCCAGTACTTC - TRBJ2-5 - TRBV7-2
CASNPGGLYNEQFF TGTGCCAGCAATCCCGGGGGGCTTTACAATGAGCAGTTCTTC - TRBJ2-1 - TRBV28
CASSFFNRGFGNTEAFF TGTGCCAGCAGTTTTTTTAACAGGGGATTTGGGAACACTGAAGCTTTCTTT TRBD1 TRBJ1-1 - TRBV27